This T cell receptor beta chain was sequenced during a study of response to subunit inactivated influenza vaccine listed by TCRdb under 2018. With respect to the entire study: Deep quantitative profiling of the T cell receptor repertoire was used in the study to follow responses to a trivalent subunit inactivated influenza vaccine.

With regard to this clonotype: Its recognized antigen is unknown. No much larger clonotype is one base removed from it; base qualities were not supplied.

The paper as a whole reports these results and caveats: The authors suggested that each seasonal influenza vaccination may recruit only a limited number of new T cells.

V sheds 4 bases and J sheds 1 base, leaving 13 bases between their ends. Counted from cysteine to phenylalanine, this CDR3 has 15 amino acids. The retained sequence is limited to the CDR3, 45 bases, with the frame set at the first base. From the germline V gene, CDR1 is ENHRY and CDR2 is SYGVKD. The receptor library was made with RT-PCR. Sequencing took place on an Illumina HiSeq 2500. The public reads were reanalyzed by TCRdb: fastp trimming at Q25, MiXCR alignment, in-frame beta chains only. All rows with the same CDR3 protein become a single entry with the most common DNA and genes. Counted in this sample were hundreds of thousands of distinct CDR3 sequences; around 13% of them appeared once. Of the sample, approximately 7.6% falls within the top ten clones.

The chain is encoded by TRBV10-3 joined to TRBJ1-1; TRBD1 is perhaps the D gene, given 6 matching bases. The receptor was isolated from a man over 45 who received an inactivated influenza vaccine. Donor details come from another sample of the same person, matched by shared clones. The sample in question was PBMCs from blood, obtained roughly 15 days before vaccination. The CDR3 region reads CAISASRGSNTEAFF. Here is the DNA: TGTGCCATCAGTGCGTCCAGGGGATCGAACACTGAAGCTTTCTTT.